Listed below are T cell receptor beta chains from one sample, sequenced in a study of T-cell memory formation after mild COVID-19. TCRdb reprocessed the 5' RACE reads with MiXCR, giving one entry per CDR3 protein. The data show over 60,000 distinct CDR3 sequences, over 15% seen once. Sample: PBMCs or a T cell subset sorted from them (not recorded which). The receptor set was obtained from an adult woman who had mild COVID-19 (a few samples of this study predate the infection). Cell type and time point are not known. The conserved cysteine and the conserved F or W are not part of the CDR3 here. The order of the fields is J gene, CDR3 length, V gene, CDR3 protein.

J: TRBJ1-1
length: 11
V: TRBV29-1
CDR3: SVDGPMNTEAF

J: TRBJ1-1
length: 13
V: TRBV4-2
CDR3: ASSQDLMGATEAF

J: TRBJ1-5
length: 12
V: TRBV20-1
CDR3: SAGPGTGIQPQH

J: TRBJ2-7
length: 11
V: TRBV20-1
CDR3: SARVGGAYEQY

J: TRBJ1-1
length: 9
V: TRBV29-1
CDR3: SVEYGSEAF

J: TRBJ1-3
length: 14
V: TRBV7-3
CDR3: ASSPHGPEGGNTIY

J: TRBJ2-1
length: 10
V: TRBV7-9
CDR3: ASSLGSYEQF

J: TRBJ1-1
length: 12
V: TRBV4-1
CDR3: ASSREQGPTEAF

J: TRBJ2-7
length: 11
V: TRBV12-3/TRBV12-4
CDR3: ASSLTDYYEQY

J: TRBJ2-5
length: 14
V: TRBV20-1
CDR3: SASPTSGRFQETQY

J: TRBJ1-2
length: 13
V: TRBV4-1
CDR3: ASSPRGAENYGYT

J: TRBJ1-6
length: 18
V: TRBV21-1
CDR3: ASSKCARNRGSSYNSPLH

J: TRBJ2-7
length: 11
V: TRBV27
CDR3: ASSLADSYEQY

J: TRBJ2-1
length: 15
V: TRBV7-9
CDR3: ASRPRERGSSYNEQF

J: TRBJ2-5
length: 14
V: TRBV7-8
CDR3: ASSLSDWITQETQY

J: TRBJ2-1
length: 14
V: TRBV7-9
CDR3: ASSLRPGATYNEQF